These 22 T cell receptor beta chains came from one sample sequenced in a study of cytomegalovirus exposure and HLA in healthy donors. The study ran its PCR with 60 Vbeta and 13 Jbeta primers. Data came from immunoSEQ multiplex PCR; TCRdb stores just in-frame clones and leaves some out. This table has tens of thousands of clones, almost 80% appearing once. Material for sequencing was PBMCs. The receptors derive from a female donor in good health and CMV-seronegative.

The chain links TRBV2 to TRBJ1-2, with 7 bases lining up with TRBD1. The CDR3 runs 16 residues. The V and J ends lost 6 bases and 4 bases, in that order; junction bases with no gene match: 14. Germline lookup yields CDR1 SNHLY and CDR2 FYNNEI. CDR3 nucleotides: TGTGCCAGCAGACCTCGGACAGGTCAGTCTGGCTATGGCTACACCTTC. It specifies CASRPRTGQSGYGYTF.

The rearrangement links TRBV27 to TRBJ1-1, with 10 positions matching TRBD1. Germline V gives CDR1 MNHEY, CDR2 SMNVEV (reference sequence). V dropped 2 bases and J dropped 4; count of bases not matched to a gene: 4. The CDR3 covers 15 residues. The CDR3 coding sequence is TGTGCCAGCAGTTTAAGGACAGGGGGAGGCACTGAAGCTTTCTTT. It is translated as CASSLRTGGGTEAFF.

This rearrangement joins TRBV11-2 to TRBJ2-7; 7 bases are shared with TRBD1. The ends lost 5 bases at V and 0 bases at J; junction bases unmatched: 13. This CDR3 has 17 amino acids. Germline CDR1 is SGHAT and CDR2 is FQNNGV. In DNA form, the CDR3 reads TGTGCCAGCAGCCCCTACCCCAAGGGGGCGAGCTCCTACGAGCAGTACTTC. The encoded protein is CASSPYPKGASSYEQYF.

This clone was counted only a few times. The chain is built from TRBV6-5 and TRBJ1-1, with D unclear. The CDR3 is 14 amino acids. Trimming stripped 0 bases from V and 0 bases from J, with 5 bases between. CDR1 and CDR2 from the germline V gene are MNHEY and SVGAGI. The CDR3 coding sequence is TGTGCCAGCAGTTACTCGTCAGTGAACACTGAAGCTTTCTTT. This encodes CASSYSSVNTEAFF.

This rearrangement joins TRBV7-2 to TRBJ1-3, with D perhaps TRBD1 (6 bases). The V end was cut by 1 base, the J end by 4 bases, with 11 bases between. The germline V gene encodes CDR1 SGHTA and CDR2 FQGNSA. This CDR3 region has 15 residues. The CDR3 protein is CASSLVGGRGNTIYF. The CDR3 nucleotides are TGTGCCAGCAGCTTAGTGGGGGGGCGCGGAAACACCATATATTTT.

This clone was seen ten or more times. The DNA of the CDR3 is TGTGCCAGCAGCTTGACTAGCGGGGCCACTGAGCAGTTCTTC. This codes for CASSLTSGATEQFF. The chain employs TRBV7-9 and TRBJ2-1; TRBD2 agrees at 11 bases. The CDR3 consists of 14 residues. V lost 3 bases and J lost 9; bases outside the gene matches: 4. From germline, CDR1 is SEHNR and CDR2 FQNEAQ (reference sequence).

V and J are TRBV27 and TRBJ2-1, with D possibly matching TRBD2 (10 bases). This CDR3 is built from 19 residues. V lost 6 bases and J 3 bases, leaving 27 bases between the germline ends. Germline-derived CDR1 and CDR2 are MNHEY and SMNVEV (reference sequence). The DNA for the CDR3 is TGTGCCAGCAGCCCCGGGACAGGGTTAGCGGGAGGTTACTACAATGAGCAGTTCTTC. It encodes CASSPGTGLAGGYYNEQFF.

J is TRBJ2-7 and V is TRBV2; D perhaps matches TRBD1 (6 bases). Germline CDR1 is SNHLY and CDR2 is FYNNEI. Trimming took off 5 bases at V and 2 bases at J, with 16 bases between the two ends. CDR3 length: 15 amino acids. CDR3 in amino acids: CASSIAPGQPYEQYF. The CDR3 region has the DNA TGTGCCAGCAGTATCGCACCGGGACAACCCTACGAGCAGTACTTC.

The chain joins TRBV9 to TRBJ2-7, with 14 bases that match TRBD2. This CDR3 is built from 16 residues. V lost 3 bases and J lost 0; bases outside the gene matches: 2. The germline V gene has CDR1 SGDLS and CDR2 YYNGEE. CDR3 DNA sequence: TGTGCCAGCAGCGAGGGGACTAGCGGGAGCTCCTACGAGCAGTACTTC. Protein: CASSEGTSGSSYEQYF.

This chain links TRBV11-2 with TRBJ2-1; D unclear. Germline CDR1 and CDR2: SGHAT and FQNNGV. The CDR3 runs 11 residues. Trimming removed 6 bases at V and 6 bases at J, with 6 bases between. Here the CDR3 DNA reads TGTGCCAGCAGGTCCGGCAATGAGCAGTTCTTC. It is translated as CASRSGNEQFF.

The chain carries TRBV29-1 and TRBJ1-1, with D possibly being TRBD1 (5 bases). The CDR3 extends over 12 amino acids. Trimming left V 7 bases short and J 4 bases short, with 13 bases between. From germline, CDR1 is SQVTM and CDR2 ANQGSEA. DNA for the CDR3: TGCAGCGAGATCCGGGGGGGCACTGAAGCTTTCTTT. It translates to CSEIRGGTEAFF.

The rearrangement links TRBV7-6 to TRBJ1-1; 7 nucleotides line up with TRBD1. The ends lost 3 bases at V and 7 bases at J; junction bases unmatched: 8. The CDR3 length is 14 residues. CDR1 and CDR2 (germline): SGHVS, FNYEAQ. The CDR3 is CASSFQPGGSEAFF. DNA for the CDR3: TGTGCCAGCAGCTTCCAGCCAGGGGGGAGTGAAGCTTTCTTT.

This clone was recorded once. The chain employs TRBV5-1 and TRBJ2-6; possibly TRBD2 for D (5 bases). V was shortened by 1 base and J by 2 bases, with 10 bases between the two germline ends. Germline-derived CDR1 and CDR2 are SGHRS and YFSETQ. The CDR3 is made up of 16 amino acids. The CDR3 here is CASSLLGSPGANVLTF. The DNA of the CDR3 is TGCGCCAGCAGCTTGTTGGGGAGCCCTGGGGCCAACGTCCTGACTTTC. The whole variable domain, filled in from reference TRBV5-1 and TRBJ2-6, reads KAGVTQTPRYLIKTRGQQVTLSCSPISGHRSVSWYQQTPGQGLQFLFEYFSETQRNKGNFPGRFSGRQFSNSRSEMNVSTLELGDSALYLCASSLLGSPGANVLTFGAGSRLTVL.

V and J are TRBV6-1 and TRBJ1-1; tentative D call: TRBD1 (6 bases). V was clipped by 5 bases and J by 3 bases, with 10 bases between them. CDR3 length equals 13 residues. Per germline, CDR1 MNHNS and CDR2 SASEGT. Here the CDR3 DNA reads TGTGCCAGCAGTTCACAGGGCGACACTGAAGCTTTCTTT. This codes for CASSSQGDTEAFF.

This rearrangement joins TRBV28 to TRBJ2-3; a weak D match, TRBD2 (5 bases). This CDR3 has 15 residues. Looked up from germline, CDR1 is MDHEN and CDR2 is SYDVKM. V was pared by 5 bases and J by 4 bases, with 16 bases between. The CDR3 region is CASSTPKSGADTQYF. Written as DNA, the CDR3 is TGTGCCAGCAGTACCCCCAAAAGCGGTGCAGATACGCAGTATTTT.

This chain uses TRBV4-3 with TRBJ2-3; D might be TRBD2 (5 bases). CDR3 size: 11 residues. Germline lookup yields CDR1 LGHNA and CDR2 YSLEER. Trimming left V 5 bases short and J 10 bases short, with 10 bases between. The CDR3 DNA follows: TGCGCCAGCAGCAACTTGGGAGCGCAGTATTTT. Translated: CASSNLGAQYF.

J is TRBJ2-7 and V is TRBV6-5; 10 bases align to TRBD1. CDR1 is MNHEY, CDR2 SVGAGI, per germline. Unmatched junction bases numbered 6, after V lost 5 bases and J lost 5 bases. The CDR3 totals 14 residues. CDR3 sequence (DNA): TGTGCCAGCAGTAAGACAGGGGGCCTCCACGAGCAGTACTTC. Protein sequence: CASSKTGGLHEQYF.

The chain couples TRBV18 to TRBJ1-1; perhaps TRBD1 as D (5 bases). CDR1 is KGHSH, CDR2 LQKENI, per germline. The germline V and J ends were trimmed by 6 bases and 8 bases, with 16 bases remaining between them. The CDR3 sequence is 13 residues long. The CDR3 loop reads CASSGGGQLEAFF. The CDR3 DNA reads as TGTGCCAGCTCGGGGGGGGGTCAACTGGAAGCTTTCTTT. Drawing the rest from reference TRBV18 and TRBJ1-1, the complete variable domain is NAGVMQNPRHLVRRRGQEARLRCSPMKGHSHVYWYRQLPEEGLKFMVYLQKENIIDESGMPKERFSAEFPKEGPSILRIQQVVRGDSAAYFCASSGGGQLEAFFGQGTRLTVV.

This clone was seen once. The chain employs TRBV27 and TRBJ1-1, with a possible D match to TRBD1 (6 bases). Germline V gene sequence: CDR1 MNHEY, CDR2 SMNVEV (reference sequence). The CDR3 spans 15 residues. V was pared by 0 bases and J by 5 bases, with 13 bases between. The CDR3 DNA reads TGTGCCAGCAGTTTATCGGAGGCAGGGGTTACTGAAGCTTTCTTT. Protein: CASSLSEAGVTEAFF.

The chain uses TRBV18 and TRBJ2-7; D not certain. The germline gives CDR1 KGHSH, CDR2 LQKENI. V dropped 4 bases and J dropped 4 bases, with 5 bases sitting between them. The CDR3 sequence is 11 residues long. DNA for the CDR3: TGTGCCAGCTCACGGGCTTACGAGCAGTACTTC. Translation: CASSRAYEQYF. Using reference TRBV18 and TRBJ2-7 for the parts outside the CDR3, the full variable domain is NAGVMQNPRHLVRRRGQEARLRCSPMKGHSHVYWYRQLPEEGLKFMVYLQKENIIDESGMPKERFSAEFPKEGPSILRIQQVVRGDSAAYFCASSRAYEQYFGPGTRLTVT.

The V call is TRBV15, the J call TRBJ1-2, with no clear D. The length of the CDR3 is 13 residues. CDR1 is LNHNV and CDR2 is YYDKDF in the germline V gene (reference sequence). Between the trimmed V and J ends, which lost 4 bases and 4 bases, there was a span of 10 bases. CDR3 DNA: TGTGCCACCAGCAATCGATCGAGCTATGGCTACACCTTC. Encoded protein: CATSNRSSYGYTF.

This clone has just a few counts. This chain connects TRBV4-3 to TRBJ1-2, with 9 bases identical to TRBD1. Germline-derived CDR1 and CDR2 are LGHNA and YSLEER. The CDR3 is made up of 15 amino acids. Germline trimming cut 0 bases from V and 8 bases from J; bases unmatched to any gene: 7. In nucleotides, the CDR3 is TGCGCCAGCAGCCAAGAGGGGACAGGGCATCTCGGCTACACCTTC. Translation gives CASSQEGTGHLGYTF.